Below are 20 T cell receptor beta chains sequenced from a single sample in a study of cytomegalovirus exposure and HLA in healthy donors. Using immunoSEQ multiplex PCR, the repertoire was profiled, and TCRdb retains in-frame clones only, with some absent. This table holds about 310,000 clones, roughly 86% found once. The sequencing input was PBMCs. These receptors were obtained from a man aged 25 to 45 in good health and CMV-seronegative.

CDR3 in amino acids: CASSLSLGGGSPLHF. DNA of the CDR3: TGTGCCAGCAGCTTAAGTCTCGGGGGTGGTTCACCCCTCCACTTT. This rearrangement joins TRBV7-2 to TRBJ1-6; D is perhaps TRBD1 (5 bases). Germline lookup yields CDR1 SGHTA and CDR2 FQGNSA. Trimming removed 2 bases from V and 9 bases from J, with 14 bases in between. The CDR3 is 15 amino acids.

V is TRBV27 and J is TRBJ2-3; 9 bases map to TRBD2. The CDR3 contains 16 residues. The junction had 7 bases not matched to a gene; V was cut back by 0 bases and J by 6 bases. Germline V gives CDR1 MNHEY, CDR2 SMNVEV (reference sequence). CDR3 region: CASSLSERGAGDTQYF. CDR3 DNA sequence: TGTGCCAGCAGTTTATCCGAGCGGGGGGCCGGGGATACGCAGTATTTT.

The sample holds one count of this clone. The chain uses TRBV4-1 and TRBJ2-6, with D tentatively TRBD1 (6 bases). CDR3 size: 17 residues. Germline lookup yields CDR1 MGHRA and CDR2 YSYEKL. Trimming stripped 5 bases from V and 0 bases from J, with 14 bases between. CDR3 DNA: TGCGCCAGCAGCTTGAGACAGGAGAGCTCTGGGGCCAACGTCCTGACTTTC. Amino acids: CASSLRQESSGANVLTF.

V gene TRBV6-6 combines with J gene TRBJ1-1; no firm D call. Germline CDR1 MNHNY, CDR2 SVGAGI (reference sequence). The CDR3 sequence is 14 residues long. Trimming cost V 7 bases and J 2 bases, with 14 bases left between them. CDR3 sequence: CASKLVRENTEAFF. CDR3 bases: TGTGCCAGCAAGTTGGTGAGGGAAAACACTGAAGCTTTCTTT.

The chain carries TRBV30 and TRBJ1-6; 7 nucleotides agree with TRBD1. The germline gives CDR1 GTSNPN, CDR2 SVGIG (reference sequence). Trimming took 8 bases from V and 5 from J; bases not matched to a gene: 6. The CDR3 extends over 13 amino acids. CDR3 amino acids: CAQRDRDNSPLHF. The CDR3 DNA follows: TGTGCCCAGAGGGACAGAGATAATTCACCCCTCCACTTT.

V and J are TRBV7-2 and TRBJ2-1, with D maybe TRBD2 (6 bases). Per germline, CDR1 SGHTA and CDR2 FQGNSA. CDR3 length equals 14 residues. V lost 1 base to trimming and J lost 6 bases, with 10 bases between them. CDR3 sequence (DNA): TGTGCCAGCAGCTTAGAGGCGACTAGCAATGAGCAGTTCTTC. Translation gives CASSLEATSNEQFF. The full variable domain, its missing parts supplied by reference TRBV7-2 and TRBJ2-1, is GAGVSQSPSNKVTEKGKDVELRCDPISGHTALYWYRQSLGQGLEFLIYFQGNSAPDKSGLPSDRFSAERTGGSVSTLTIQRTQQEDSAVYLCASSLEATSNEQFFGPGTRLTVL.

The V and J genes are TRBV10-3 and TRBJ2-7; 8 bases map to TRBD2. The ends lost 4 bases at V and 0 bases at J; junction bases unmatched: 2. Germline V gives CDR1 ENHRY, CDR2 SYGVKD. There are 14 residues in the CDR3. CDR3 in amino acids: CAISVSGNSYEQYF. The CDR3 nucleotides are TGTGCCATCAGTGTTAGCGGGAACTCCTACGAGCAGTACTTC.

This chain uses TRBV27 with TRBJ2-3; possibly TRBD2 for D (6 bases). Per germline, CDR1 MNHEY and CDR2 SMNVEV (reference sequence). This CDR3 is built from 17 residues. Trimming took off 6 bases at V and 3 bases at J, with 22 bases between the two ends. The CDR3 loop reads CASRSLASRPITDTQYF. CDR3 bases: TGTGCCAGCAGGTCACTAGCATCACGACCCATTACAGATACGCAGTATTTT.

The J gene is TRBJ1-4, the V gene TRBV5-1; 8 bases are a match to TRBD1. Germline assignment: CDR1 SGHRS and CDR2 YFSETQ. The CDR3 has 16 residues. Unmatched junction bases numbered 9, after V lost 1 base and J lost 7 bases. Here the CDR3 reads CASSLSWTGYGEKLFF. The DNA for the CDR3 is TGCGCCAGCAGCTTGTCATGGACAGGGTATGGTGAAAAACTGTTTTTT.

V usage is TRBV19 and J usage is TRBJ2-2; 9 bases match TRBD1. The CDR3 has 16 amino acids. With 5 bases clipped from V and 4 bases from J, the junction kept 8 bases outside the gene matches. Per the germline V gene, CDR1 is LNHDA and CDR2 is SQIVND (reference sequence). The CDR3, as DNA: TGTGCCAGTAGTTCCCGACAGGGGGGAGGCACCGGGGAGCTGTTTTTT. This gives the protein CASSSRQGGGTGELFF.

This chain connects TRBV7-2 to TRBJ2-7, with 15 bases identical to TRBD2. V shed 5 bases and J 0 bases; nucleotides not matched to a gene: 8. The germline V gene has CDR1 SGHTA and CDR2 FQGNSA. The CDR3 consists of 18 residues. The CDR3 DNA follows: TGTGCCAGCAGCCCAGGACTAGCGGGGGGGTTTAGCTCCTACGAGCAGTACTTC. Encoded protein: CASSPGLAGGFSSYEQYF.

The V gene is TRBV11-2, the J gene TRBJ2-7; TRBD2 aligns across 8 bases. Trimming took 3 bases from V and 0 from J; bases not matched to a gene: 7. The germline V gene has CDR1 SGHAT and CDR2 FQNNGV. The CDR3 covers 16 residues. The CDR3 DNA follows: TGTGCCAGCAGCTTCCTCACCGGGACTAGCTCCTACGAGCAGTACTTC. It is translated as CASSFLTGTSSYEQYF.

The V and J genes are TRBV5-1 and TRBJ2-5, with no clear D. Trimming took 0 bases from V and 5 from J, leaving 5 bases between them. CDR1 is SGHRS, CDR2 YFSETQ, per germline. This CDR3 is built from 12 residues. This CDR3 reads CASSLARETQYF. CDR3 nucleotide sequence: TGCGCCAGCAGCTTGGCTCGGGAGACCCAGTACTTC.

This clone was observed a few times. The chain couples TRBV25-1 to TRBJ2-7, with a weak D call TRBD2 (7 bases). V was trimmed by 6 bases and J by 6 bases, leaving 12 bases between them. Germline CDR1 MGHDK, CDR2 SYGVNS. The length of the CDR3 is 12 residues. The DNA of the CDR3 is TGTGCCAGCAGCTTGGGGGGGCTCGAGCAGTACTTC. Amino acids: CASSLGGLEQYF.

This clone showed up just a few times. The chain joins TRBV6-4 to TRBJ1-5, with 7 bases that match TRBD1. Germline trimming cut 6 bases from V and 0 bases from J; bases unmatched to any gene: 5. The germline V gene encodes CDR1 MRHNA and CDR2 SNTAGT. The CDR3 is 15 residues long. CDR3 in DNA: TGTGCCAGCAGGGAGACAGGGTCTAGCAATCAGCCCCAGCATTTT. Amino acids: CASRETGSSNQPQHF.

The CDR3 spells CASSTGQLRMQETQYF. CDR3 DNA sequence: TGTGCCAGCAGCACCGGACAGTTACGTATGCAAGAGACCCAGTACTTC. The J gene is TRBJ2-5, the V gene TRBV7-7; D possibly corresponds to TRBD1 (6 bases). CDR3 length: 16 amino acids. Trimming shortened V by 5 bases and J by 2 bases, and 18 bases separated the two germline ends. The germline gives CDR1 SSHAT, CDR2 FNYEAQ (reference sequence).

This clone was recorded once. The chain employs TRBV29-1 and TRBJ1-1, with 7 bases aligning to TRBD1. V lost 3 bases, J lost 5 bases, and 6 bases stayed unmatched. CDR3 length: 13 amino acids. Germline V gives CDR1 SQVTM, CDR2 ANQGSEA. CDR3 protein: CSVDFDRATEAFF. CDR3 nucleotides: TGCAGCGTTGATTTTGACAGGGCGACTGAAGCTTTCTTT. Variable domain in full (rest from reference TRBV29-1 and TRBJ1-1): SAVISQKPSRDICQRGTSLTIQCQVDSQVTMMFWYRQQPGQSLTLIATANQGSEATYESGFVIDKFPISRPNLTFSTLTVSNMSPEDSSIYLCSVDFDRATEAFFGQGTRLTVV.

This chain uses TRBV5-4 with TRBJ1-2; TRBD1 might be the D (6 bases). V gave up 0 bases and J gave up 12 bases, with 15 bases separating them. The CDR3 has 13 residues. The germline V gene has CDR1 SGHNT and CDR2 YYREEE (reference sequence). The DNA for the CDR3 is TGTGCCAGCAGCTTGGGAATGGCAGGGGTTCACACCTTC. Its translation is CASSLGMAGVHTF.

The chain recombines TRBV6-1 with TRBJ1-3, with D unresolved. The germline V gene has CDR1 MNHNS and CDR2 SASEGT. This CDR3 contains 15 residues. The V and J ends lost 0 bases and 4 bases respectively, with 10 bases between them. In DNA, the CDR3 is TGTGCCAGCAGTGAAGCCCAGGCTTTGGGAAACACCATATATTTT. Amino acids: CASSEAQALGNTIYF.

This rearrangement joins TRBV11-3 to TRBJ1-6; D call uncertain. Germline CDR1 and CDR2: SGHNT and YENEEA. CDR3 length: 13 residues. V was trimmed by 5 bases and J by 7 bases, leaving 9 bases between them. The CDR3 DNA sequence: TGTGCCAGCAGCCCTGATAGAAATTCACCCCTCCACTTT. Translation gives CASSPDRNSPLHF. Using reference TRBV11-3 and TRBJ1-6 for the parts outside the CDR3, the full variable domain is EAGVVQSPRYKIIEKKQPVAFWCNPISGHNTLYWYLQNLGQGPELLIRYENEEAVDDSQLPKDRFSAERLKGVDSTLKIQPAELGDSAVYLCASSPDRNSPLHFGNGTRLTVT.